This T cell receptor (beta chain) was profiled in a study of human T cells and chemical hapten exposure. Study background: Per-sample variation in TCR yield stemmed mainly from small pooled library volume differences.

This clonotype showed up many times. Its antigen remains unknown. Using its own MiXCR run on the RACE reads, TCRdb lists one record per CDR3 protein. The table lists about 40,000 distinct CDR3 sequences, 8% to 11% of them singletons, with approximately 5.9% in the top ten. General study points: Expanded TCR sets contained significantly more large CDR3 similarity clusters than controls.

Trimming left V 5 bases short and J 6 bases short, with 11 bases between. Germline V gives CDR1 PRHDT, CDR2 FYEKMQ (reference sequence). The CDR3 loop spans 13 amino acids. Time point reported: pre-sensitization, week 0. Specified treatment: therapeutic diphenylcyclopropenone sensitization with weekly scalp DPC. RNA extraction used unfractionated whole blood as the source of total RNA. This chain connects TRBV13 to TRBJ1-5, with no clear D. The source material was whole blood, sampled in connection with sensitization to the hapten diphenylcyclopropenone (DPC). The TCR originated in a man younger than 40 with alopecia areata. Some clones in this sample may be carry-over from other donors' samples. The CDR3 nucleotides are TGTGCCAGCAGCCCCCCCCCGAGTCAGCCCCAGCATTTT. Translating gives CASSPPPSQPQHF.